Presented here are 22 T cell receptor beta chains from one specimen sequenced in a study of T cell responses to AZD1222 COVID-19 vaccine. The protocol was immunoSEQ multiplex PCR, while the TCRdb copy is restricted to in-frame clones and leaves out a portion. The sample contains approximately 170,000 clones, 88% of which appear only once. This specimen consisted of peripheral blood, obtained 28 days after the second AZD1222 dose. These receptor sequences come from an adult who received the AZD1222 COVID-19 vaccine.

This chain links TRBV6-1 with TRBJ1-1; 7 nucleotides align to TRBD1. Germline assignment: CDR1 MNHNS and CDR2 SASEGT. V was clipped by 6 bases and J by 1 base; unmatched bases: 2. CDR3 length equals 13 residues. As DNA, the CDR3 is TGTGCCAGCAGCGACAGGGAGAACACTGAAGCTTTCTTT. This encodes CASSDRENTEAFF.

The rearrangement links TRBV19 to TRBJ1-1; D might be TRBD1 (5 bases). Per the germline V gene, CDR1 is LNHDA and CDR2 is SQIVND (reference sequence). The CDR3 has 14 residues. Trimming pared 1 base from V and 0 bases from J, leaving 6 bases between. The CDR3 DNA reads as TGTGCCAGTAGTATAGGAGGGGTGAACACTGAAGCTTTCTTT. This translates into CASSIGGVNTEAFF.

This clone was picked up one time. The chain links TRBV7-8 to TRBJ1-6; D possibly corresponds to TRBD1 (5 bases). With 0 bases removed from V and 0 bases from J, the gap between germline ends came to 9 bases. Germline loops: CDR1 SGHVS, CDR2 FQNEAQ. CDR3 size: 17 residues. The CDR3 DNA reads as TGTGCCAGCAGCTTAGCACAGGTCAGCTCCTATAATTCACCCCTCCACTTT. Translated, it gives CASSLAQVSSYNSPLHF.

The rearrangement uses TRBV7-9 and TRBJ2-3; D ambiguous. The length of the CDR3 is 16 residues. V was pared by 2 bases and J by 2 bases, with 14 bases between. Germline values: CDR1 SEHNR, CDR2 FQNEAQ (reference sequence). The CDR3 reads CASSLNIWLNTDTQYF. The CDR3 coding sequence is TGTGCCAGCAGCTTAAATATCTGGCTTAACACAGATACGCAGTATTTT.

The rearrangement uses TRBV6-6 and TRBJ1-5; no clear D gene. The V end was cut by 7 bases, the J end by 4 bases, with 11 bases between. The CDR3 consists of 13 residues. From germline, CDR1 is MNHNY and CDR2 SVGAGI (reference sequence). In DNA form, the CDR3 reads TGTGCCAGCACCCGGTCGGGGAATCAGCCCCAGCATTTT. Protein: CASTRSGNQPQHF.

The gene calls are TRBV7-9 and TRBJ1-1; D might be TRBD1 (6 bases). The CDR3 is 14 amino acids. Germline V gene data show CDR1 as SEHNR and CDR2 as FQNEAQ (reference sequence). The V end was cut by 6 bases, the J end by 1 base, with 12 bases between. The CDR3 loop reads CASRLTGTNTEAFF. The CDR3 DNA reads TGTGCCAGCAGGCTCACAGGGACGAACACTGAAGCTTTCTTT. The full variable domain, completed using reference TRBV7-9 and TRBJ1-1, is DTGVSQNPRHKITKRGQNVTFRCDPISEHNRLYWYRQTLGQGPEFLTYFQNEAQLEKSRLLSDRFSAERPKGSFSTLEIQRTEQGDSAMYLCASRLTGTNTEAFFGQGTRLTVV.

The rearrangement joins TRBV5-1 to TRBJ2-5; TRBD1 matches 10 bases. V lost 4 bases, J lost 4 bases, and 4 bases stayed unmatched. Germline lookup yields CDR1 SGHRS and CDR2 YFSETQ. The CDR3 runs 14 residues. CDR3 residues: CASSEGQGGETQYF. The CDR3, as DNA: TGCGCCAGCAGCGAAGGACAGGGGGGAGAGACCCAGTACTTC. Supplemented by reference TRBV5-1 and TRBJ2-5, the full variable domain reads KAGVTQTPRYLIKTRGQQVTLSCSPISGHRSVSWYQQTPGQGLQFLFEYFSETQRNKGNFPGRFSGRQFSNSRSEMNVSTLELGDSALYLCASSEGQGGETQYFGPGTRLLVL.

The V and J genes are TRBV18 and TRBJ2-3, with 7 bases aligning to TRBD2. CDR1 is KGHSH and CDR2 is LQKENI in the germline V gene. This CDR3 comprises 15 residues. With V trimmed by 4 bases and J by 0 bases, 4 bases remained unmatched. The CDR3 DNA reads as TGTGCCAGCTCACTAGAGCGGGGTAGCACAGATACGCAGTATTTT. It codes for CASSLERGSTDTQYF.

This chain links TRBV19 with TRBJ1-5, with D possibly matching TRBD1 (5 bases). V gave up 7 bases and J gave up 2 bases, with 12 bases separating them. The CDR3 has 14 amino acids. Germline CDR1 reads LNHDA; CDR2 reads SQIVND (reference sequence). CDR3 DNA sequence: TGTGCCAGTATCGGAAGGGGCGGCAATCAGCCCCAGCATTTT. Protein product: CASIGRGGNQPQHF.

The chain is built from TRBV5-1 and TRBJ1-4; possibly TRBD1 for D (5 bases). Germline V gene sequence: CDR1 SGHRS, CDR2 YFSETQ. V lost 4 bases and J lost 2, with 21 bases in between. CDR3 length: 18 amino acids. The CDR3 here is CASSGGTALSGTNEKLFF. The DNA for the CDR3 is TGCGCCAGCAGCGGCGGGACGGCCCTGAGTGGGACTAATGAAAAACTGTTTTTT.

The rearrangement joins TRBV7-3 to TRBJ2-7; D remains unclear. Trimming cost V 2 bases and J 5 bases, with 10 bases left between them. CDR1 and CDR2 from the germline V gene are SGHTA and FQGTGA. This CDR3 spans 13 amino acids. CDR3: CASSLSQNNEQYF. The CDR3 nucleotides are TGTGCCAGCAGCTTATCCCAAAACAACGAGCAGTACTTC.

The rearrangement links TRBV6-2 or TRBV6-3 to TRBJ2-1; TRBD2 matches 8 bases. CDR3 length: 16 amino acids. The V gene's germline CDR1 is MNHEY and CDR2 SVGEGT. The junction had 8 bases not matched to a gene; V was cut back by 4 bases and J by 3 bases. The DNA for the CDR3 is TGTGCCAGCAGTTCCCCGGGGGGGGCAAACTACAATGAGCAGTTCTTC. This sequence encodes CASSSPGGANYNEQFF.

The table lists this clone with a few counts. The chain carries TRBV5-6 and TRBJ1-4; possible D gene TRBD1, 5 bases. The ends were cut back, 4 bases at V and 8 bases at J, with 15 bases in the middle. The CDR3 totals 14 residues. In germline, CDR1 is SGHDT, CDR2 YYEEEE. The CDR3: CASSRDLEGEKLFF. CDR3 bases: TGTGCCAGCAGCCGGGACTTGGAAGGGGAAAAACTGTTTTTT.

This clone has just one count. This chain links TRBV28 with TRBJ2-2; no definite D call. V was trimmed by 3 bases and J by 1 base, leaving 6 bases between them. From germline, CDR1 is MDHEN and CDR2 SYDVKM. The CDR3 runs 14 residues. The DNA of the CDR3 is TGTGCCAGCAGTTTTGCCCGGAACACCGGGGAGCTGTTTTTT. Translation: CASSFARNTGELFF. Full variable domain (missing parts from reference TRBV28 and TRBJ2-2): DVKVTQSSRYLVKRTGEKVFLECVQDMDHENMFWYRQDPGLGLRLIYFSYDVKMKEKGDIPEGYSVSREKKERFSLILESASTNQTSMYLCASSFARNTGELFFGEGSRLTVL.

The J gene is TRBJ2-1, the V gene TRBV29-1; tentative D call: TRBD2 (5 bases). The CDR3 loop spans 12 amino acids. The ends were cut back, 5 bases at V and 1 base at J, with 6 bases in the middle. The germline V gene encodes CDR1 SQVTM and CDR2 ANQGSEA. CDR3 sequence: CSVRGSYNEQFF. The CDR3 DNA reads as TGCAGCGTTCGGGGTTCCTACAATGAGCAGTTCTTC.

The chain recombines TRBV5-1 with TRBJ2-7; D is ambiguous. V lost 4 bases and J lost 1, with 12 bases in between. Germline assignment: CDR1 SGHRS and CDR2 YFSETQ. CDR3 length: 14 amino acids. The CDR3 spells CASSPAVTSYEQYF. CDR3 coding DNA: TGCGCCAGCAGCCCCGCGGTCACGTCCTACGAGCAGTACTTC.

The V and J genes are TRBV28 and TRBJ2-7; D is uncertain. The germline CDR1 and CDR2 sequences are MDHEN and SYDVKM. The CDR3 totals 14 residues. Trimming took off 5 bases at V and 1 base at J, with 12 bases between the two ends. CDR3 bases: TGTGCCAGCAGTCCCGAGTTCAAGTCCTACGAGCAGTACTTC. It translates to CASSPEFKSYEQYF.

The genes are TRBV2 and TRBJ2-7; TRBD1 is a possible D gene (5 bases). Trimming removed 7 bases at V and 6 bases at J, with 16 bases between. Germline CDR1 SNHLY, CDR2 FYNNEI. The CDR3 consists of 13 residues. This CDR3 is CASNTGPWGEQYF. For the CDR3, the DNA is TGTGCCAGCAATACAGGTCCTTGGGGCGAGCAGTACTTC.

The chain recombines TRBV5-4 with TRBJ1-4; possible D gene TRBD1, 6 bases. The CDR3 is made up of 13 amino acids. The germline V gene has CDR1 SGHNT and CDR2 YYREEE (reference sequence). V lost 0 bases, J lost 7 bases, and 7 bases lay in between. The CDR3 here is CASSLGQVEKLFF. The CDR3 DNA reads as TGTGCCAGCAGCTTGGGACAGGTTGAAAAACTGTTTTTT.

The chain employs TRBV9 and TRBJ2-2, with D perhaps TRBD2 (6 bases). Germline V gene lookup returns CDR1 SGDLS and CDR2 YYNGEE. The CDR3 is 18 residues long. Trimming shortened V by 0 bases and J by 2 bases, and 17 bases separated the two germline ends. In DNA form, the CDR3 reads TGTGCCAGCAGCGTAGTAGGAGGGAGTCGAGATAACACCGGGGAGCTGTTTTTT. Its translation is CASSVVGGSRDNTGELFF.

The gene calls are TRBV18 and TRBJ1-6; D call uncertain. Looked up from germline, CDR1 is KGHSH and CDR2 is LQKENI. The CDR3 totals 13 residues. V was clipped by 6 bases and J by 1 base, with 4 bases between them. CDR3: CASSASYNSPLHF. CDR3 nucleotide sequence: TGTGCCAGCTCTGCTTCCTATAATTCACCCCTCCACTTT.

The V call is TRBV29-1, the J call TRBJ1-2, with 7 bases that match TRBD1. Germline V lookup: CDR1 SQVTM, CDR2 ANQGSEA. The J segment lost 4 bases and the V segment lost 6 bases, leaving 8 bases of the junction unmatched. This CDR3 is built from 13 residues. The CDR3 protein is CSVGEGASYGYTF. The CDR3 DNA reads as TGCAGCGTGGGGGAGGGGGCAAGCTATGGCTACACCTTC.